This T cell receptor beta chain was retrieved from a study of spatial heterogeneity in lung cancer. In the study overall: Alpha-chain sequences were consistently detected less often than beta-chain sequences. In the raw reads, each unique TCR and UMI combination was present more than ten times on average.

Noted time point: sample taken at primary tumor resection. Unsorted whole RNA from tumor, nontumor lung or frozen PBMC underwent sequencing. Some 72 TRACERx patients with early, untreated non-small cell lung cancer donated samples. Each molecule of TCR cDNA was tagged with one unique molecular identifier. TCRdb recomputed calls from the 5' RACE reads with MiXCR, one row per CDR3 protein. The data contain some 6,900 distinct CDR3 sequences, 3.5% to 5% of them singletons. This clonotype was counted at least ten times. Trimming took off 1 base at V and 8 bases at J, with 11 bases between the two ends. The CDR3 spans 14 residues. Germline loops: CDR1 LNHNV, CDR2 YYDKDF (reference sequence).

This sequence joins TRBV15 and TRBJ1-4; D possibly corresponds to TRBD1 (6 bases). The clonotype was recovered from a female donor with early-stage non-small cell lung cancer. The sequences come from normal lung tissue next to the tumor, collected at surgery. CDR3 bases: TGTGCCACCAGCAGAGGGAAACAGGGCGAAAAACTGTTTTTT. This translates into CATSRGKQGEKLFF.